A single sample gave rise to the 2 T cell receptor beta chains below, sequenced in a study of T-cell reconstitution after alpha-beta-depleted transplantation in children. Researchers prepared the TCRbeta library using unique molecular identifiers, the study reports. TCRdb independently ran MiXCR on the PCR reads; one entry per CDR3 protein. The table lists roughly 180,000 distinct CDR3 sequences, 13% to 15% of them singletons. The sample in question was PBMCs from the stem cell graft donor, obtained from the stem cell graft. These receptor sequences come from a human donor who donated a stem cell graft to a child with acute lymphoblastic leukemia.

This clonotype was found many times. The V call is TRBV4-1, the J call TRBJ2-4; TRBD2 matches 11 bases. Trimming at V came to 1 base and at J to 6 bases, leaving 11 bases not matched to a gene. The germline CDR1 and CDR2 sequences are MGHRA and YSYEKL. The CDR3 spans 18 residues. The CDR3 coding sequence is TGCGCCAGCAGCCAAGGGAATAGCGGGAGGGCCTTAGGAAACATTCAGTACTTC. Translating gives CASSQGNSGRALGNIQYF.

The table lists this clonotype with many counts. At one boundary the junction diverges from the germline segment, which might be a read error. This chain's CDR3 is CASSLDIGTKYF. The CDR3 nucleotides are TGCGCCAGCAGCTTGGATATTGGTACGAAGTATTTT. The J gene is TRBJ2-3, the V gene TRBV5-1; D not certain. CDR1 and CDR2 from the germline V gene are SGHRS and YFSETQ. The CDR3 has 12 residues.